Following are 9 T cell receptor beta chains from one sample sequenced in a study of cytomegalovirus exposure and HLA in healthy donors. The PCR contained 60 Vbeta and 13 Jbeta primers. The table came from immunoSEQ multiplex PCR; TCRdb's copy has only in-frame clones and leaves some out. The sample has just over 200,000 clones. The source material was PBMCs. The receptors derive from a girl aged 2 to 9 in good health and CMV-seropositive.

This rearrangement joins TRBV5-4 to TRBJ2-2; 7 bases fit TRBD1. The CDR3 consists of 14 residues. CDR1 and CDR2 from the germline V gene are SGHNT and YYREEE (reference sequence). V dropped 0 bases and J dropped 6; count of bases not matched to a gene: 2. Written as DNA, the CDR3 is TGTGCCAGCAGCTTGGTCCAGGGGGCCGGGGAGCTGTTTTTT. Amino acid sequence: CASSLVQGAGELFF.

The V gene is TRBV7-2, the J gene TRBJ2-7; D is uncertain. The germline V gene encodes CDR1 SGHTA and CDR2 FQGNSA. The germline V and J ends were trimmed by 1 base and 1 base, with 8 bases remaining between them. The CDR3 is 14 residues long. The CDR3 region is CASSLELQSYEQYF. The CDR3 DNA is TGTGCCAGCAGCTTAGAACTTCAATCCTACGAGCAGTACTTC. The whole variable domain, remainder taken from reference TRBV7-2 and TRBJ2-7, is GAGVSQSPSNKVTEKGKDVELRCDPISGHTALYWYRQSLGQGLEFLIYFQGNSAPDKSGLPSDRFSAERTGGSVSTLTIQRTQQEDSAVYLCASSLELQSYEQYFGPGTRLTVT.

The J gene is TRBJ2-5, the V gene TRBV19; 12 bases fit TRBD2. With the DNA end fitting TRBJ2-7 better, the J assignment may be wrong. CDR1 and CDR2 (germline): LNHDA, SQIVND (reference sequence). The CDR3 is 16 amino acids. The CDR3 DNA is TGTGCCAGTAGTACCCCGACTAGCGGGAGCTCCTACGAGCAGTACTTC. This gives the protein CASSTPTSGSSYEQYF.

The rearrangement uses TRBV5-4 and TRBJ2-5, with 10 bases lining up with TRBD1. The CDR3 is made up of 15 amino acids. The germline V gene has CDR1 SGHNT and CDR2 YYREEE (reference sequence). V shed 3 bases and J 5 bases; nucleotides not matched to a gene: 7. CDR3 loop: CASSSRQGARETQYF. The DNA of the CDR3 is TGTGCCAGCAGCTCTCGACAGGGGGCGCGGGAGACCCAGTACTTC.

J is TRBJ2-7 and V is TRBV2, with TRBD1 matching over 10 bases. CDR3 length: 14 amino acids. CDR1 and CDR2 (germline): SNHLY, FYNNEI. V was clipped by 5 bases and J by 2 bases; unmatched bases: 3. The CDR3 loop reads CASSPGTGAYEQYF. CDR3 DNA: TGTGCCAGCAGTCCCGGGACAGGGGCCTACGAGCAGTACTTC.

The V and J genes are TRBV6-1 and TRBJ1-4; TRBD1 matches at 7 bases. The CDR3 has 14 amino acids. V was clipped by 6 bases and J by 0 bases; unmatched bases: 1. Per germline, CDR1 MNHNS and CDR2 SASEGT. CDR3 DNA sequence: TGTGCCAGCAGGCAGGGGGCAACTAATGAAAAACTGTTTTTT. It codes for CASRQGATNEKLFF.

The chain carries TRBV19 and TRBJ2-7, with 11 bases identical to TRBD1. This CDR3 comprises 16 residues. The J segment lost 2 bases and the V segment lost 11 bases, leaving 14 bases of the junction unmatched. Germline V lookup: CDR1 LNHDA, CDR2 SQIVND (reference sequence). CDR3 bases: TGTGCCCCCCTCCGGATTGGGGGACAGGGGGCCTACGAGCAGTACTTC. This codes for CAPLRIGGQGAYEQYF.

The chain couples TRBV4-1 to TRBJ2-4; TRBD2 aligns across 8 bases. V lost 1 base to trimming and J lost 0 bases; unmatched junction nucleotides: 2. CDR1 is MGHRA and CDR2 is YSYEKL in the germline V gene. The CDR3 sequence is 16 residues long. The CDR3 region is CASSQGLAGAKNIQYF. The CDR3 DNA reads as TGCGCCAGCAGCCAAGGGCTAGCGGGAGCCAAAAACATTCAGTACTTC.

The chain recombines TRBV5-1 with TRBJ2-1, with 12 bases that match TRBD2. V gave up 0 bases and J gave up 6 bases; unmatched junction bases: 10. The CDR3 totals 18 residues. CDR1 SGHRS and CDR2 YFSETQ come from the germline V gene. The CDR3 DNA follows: TGCGCCAGCAGCTTGGCACTAGCGGGAGGAATGGGAGGCAATGAGCAGTTCTTC. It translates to CASSLALAGGMGGNEQFF.